This is a list of T cell receptor beta chains from one sample in a study of blood T cell repertoires in COVID-19. Libraries were prepared by immunoSEQ multiplex PCR; TCRdb keeps only in-frame clonotypes and omits some of them. The table records 85,000 to 95,000 clones, about nine tenths of them present only once. Material for sequencing was peripheral blood. Receptors originate from a woman aged 80 or over with acute or convalescent COVID-19. Each CDR3 is given with its conserved first and last residue. D genes are given only for firm matches. Part of the rows lack a size; the others show once, few, many or a class for expanded clones.

abundance: NA
v_gene: TRBV25-1
d_gene: TRBD2
j_gene: TRBJ2-2
CDR3nt: TGTGCCAGCAGTGTATCCAGCGGGGGGCTAGTAGGTACCGGGGAGCTGTTTTTT
CDR3aa: CASSVSSGGLVGTGELFF

abundance: NA
v_gene: TRBV4-2
d_gene: TRBD1
j_gene: TRBJ1-6
CDR3nt: TGTGCCAGCAGCCGGGACAGGGACTATAATTCACCCCTCCACTTT
CDR3aa: CASSRDRDYNSPLHF

abundance: NA
v_gene: TRBV7-2
d_gene: NA
j_gene: TRBJ1-3
CDR3nt: TGTGCCAGCAGCTTAGCGCATTTACCGACACCTCAGAACACCATATATTTT
CDR3aa: CASSLAHLPTPQNTIYF

abundance: NA
v_gene: TRBV29-1
d_gene: NA
j_gene: TRBJ2-5
CDR3nt: TGCAGCACCGTGGCGGGCCCCCAGACCCAGTACTTC
CDR3aa: CSTVAGPQTQYF

abundance: NA
v_gene: TRBV3-1/TRBV3-2
d_gene: TRBD2
j_gene: TRBJ2-3
CDR3nt: TGTGCCAGCAGCCAAGATCGCCCGGGACTAGCGGGGGGGCCCCCAGATACGCAGTATTTT
CDR3aa: CASSQDRPGLAGGPPDTQYF

abundance: NA
v_gene: TRBV5-1
d_gene: TRBD1
j_gene: TRBJ1-2
CDR3nt: TGCGCCAGCAGCTTTCCAGGGGGCTATGGCTACACCTTC
CDR3aa: CASSFPGGYGYTF

abundance: few
v_gene: TRBV5-1
d_gene: TRBD1
j_gene: TRBJ1-1
CDR3nt: TGCGCCAGCATCGACTTCCGGACAGGGGGAAAACCTGAAGCTTTCTTT
CDR3aa: CASIDFRTGGKPEAFF

abundance: once
v_gene: TRBV6-5
d_gene: TRBD1
j_gene: TRBJ1-1
CDR3nt: TGTGCCAGCAGTCACAGGGGGAGCGACACTGAAGCTTTCTTT
CDR3aa: CASSHRGSDTEAFF

abundance: NA
v_gene: TRBV25-1
d_gene: NA
j_gene: TRBJ2-3
CDR3nt: TGTGCCAGCAGCCGGACAGATACGCAGTATTTT
CDR3aa: CASSRTDTQYF

abundance: NA
v_gene: TRBV19
d_gene: NA
j_gene: TRBJ2-2
CDR3nt: TGTGCCAGTAGTCTATTTGCCCTCAGGGGTATCACGAACACCGGGGAGCTGTTTTTT
CDR3aa: CASSLFALRGITNTGELFF

abundance: NA
v_gene: TRBV4-2
d_gene: TRBD1
j_gene: TRBJ1-2
CDR3nt: TGTGCCAGCAGCCCCGACAGGGGATCGTCAGGCTACACCTTC
CDR3aa: CASSPDRGSSGYTF

abundance: NA
v_gene: TRBV30
d_gene: NA
j_gene: TRBJ2-6
CDR3nt: TGTGCCTGGAGTGGGAGCGGGGCCAACGTCCTGACTTTC
CDR3aa: CAWSGSGANVLTF

abundance: NA
v_gene: TRBV3-1/TRBV3-2
d_gene: NA
j_gene: TRBJ2-1
CDR3nt: TGTGCCAGCAGTAGAGTTGGGCAAAATGAGCAGTTCTTC
CDR3aa: CASSRVGQNEQFF

abundance: NA
v_gene: TRBV12-5
d_gene: TRBD2
j_gene: TRBJ2-1
CDR3nt: TGTGCTAGTGGTTTGCTAGCGGGAGGGCCGCGCAATGAGCAGTTCTTC
CDR3aa: CASGLLAGGPRNEQFF

abundance: NA
v_gene: TRBV18
d_gene: TRBD1
j_gene: TRBJ1-5
CDR3nt: TGTGCCAGCTCACCACCCGGCGGGACAGGTAATCAGCCCCAGCATTTT
CDR3aa: CASSPPGGTGNQPQHF

abundance: NA
v_gene: TRBV7-2
d_gene: NA
j_gene: TRBJ1-3
CDR3nt: TGTGCCAGCAGCTTAGATATCCCGTTCTCTGGAAACACCATATATTTT
CDR3aa: CASSLDIPFSGNTIYF

abundance: NA
v_gene: TRBV3-1/TRBV3-2
d_gene: NA
j_gene: TRBJ2-7
CDR3nt: TGTGCCAGCAGCCTTATAACTGATTCCTACGAGCAGTACTTC
CDR3aa: CASSLITDSYEQYF

abundance: NA
v_gene: TRBV12-3/TRBV12-4
d_gene: NA
j_gene: TRBJ2-7
CDR3nt: TGTGCCAGCAGTCTAGGGCCAGGGGACGAGCAGTACTTC
CDR3aa: CASSLGPGDEQYF

abundance: NA
v_gene: TRBV5-1
d_gene: TRBD1
j_gene: TRBJ2-7
CDR3nt: TGCGCCAGCAGCTTGGCTGAGGGACAGCCCTACGAGCAGTACTTC
CDR3aa: CASSLAEGQPYEQYF

abundance: NA
v_gene: TRBV15
d_gene: NA
j_gene: TRBJ2-7
CDR3nt: TGTGCCACCAGCGGAAGACTACCCACCTACGAGCAGTACTTC
CDR3aa: CATSGRLPTYEQYF

abundance: NA
v_gene: TRBV3-1/TRBV3-2
d_gene: NA
j_gene: TRBJ1-2
CDR3nt: TGTGCCAGCAGCCAAGTAGGGGGTCTGAACTATGGCTACACCTTC
CDR3aa: CASSQVGGLNYGYTF

abundance: NA
v_gene: TRBV7-9
d_gene: NA
j_gene: TRBJ1-2
CDR3nt: TGTGCCAGCAGCTTAGCAGGGGACTATGGCTACACCTTC
CDR3aa: CASSLAGDYGYTF

abundance: NA
v_gene: TRBV2
d_gene: NA
j_gene: TRBJ1-2
CDR3nt: TGTGCCAGCCGGGCGACTTTGACTGGAGGTGGCTACACCTTC
CDR3aa: CASRATLTGGGYTF